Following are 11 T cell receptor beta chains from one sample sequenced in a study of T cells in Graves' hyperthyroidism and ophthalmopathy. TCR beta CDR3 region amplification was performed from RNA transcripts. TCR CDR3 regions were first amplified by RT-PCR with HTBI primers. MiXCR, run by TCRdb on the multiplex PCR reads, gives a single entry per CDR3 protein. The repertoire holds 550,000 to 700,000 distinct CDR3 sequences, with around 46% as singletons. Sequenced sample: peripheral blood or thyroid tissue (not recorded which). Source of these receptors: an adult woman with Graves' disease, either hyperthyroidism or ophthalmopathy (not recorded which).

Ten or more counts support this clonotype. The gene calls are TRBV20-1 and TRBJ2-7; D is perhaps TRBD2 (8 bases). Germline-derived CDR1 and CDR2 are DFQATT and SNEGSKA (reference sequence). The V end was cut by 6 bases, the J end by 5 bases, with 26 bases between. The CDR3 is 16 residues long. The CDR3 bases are TGCAGTGCCACGGGACTAGGGGGCTCATTGGGGGACGAGCAGTACTTC. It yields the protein CSATGLGGSLGDEQYF.

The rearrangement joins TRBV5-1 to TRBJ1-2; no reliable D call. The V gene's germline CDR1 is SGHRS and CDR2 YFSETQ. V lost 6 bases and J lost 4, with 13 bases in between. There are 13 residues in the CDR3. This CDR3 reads CASTNDIAYGYTF. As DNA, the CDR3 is TGCGCCAGCACCAATGATATCGCCTATGGCTACACCTTC.

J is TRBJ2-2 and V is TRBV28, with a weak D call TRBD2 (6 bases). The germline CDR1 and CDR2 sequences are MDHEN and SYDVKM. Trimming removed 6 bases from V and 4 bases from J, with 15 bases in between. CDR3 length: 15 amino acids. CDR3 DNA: TGTGCCAGCAGCTACCTTAGCGGAATCACCGGGGAGCTGTTTTTT. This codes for CASSYLSGITGELFF.

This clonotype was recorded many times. The CDR3 loop reads CATGPPGSLTYGYTF. The CDR3 nucleotides read TGTGCCACCGGACCTCCCGGGTCCCTAACTTATGGCTACACCTTC. The chain links TRBV5-4 to TRBJ1-2; D gene ambiguous. The CDR3 is 15 amino acids. Germline V gene data show CDR1 as SGHNT and CDR2 as YYREEE (reference sequence). The germline V and J ends were trimmed by 9 bases and 5 bases, with 23 bases remaining between them.

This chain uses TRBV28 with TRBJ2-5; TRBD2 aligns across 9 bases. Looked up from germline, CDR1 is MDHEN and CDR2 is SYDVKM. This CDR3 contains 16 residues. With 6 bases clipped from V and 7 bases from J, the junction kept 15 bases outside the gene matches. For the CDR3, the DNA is TGTGCCAGCAGCGCCCCGGGACTAGCTTTAGACCGGACCCAGTACTTC. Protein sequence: CASSAPGLALDRTQYF.

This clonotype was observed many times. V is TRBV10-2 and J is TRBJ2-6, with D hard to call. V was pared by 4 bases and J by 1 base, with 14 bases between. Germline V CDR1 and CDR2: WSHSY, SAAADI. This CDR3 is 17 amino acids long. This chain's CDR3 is CASSGAGMGSGANVLTF. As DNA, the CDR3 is TGCGCCAGCAGTGGTGCCGGAATGGGGTCTGGGGCCAACGTCCTGACTTTC.

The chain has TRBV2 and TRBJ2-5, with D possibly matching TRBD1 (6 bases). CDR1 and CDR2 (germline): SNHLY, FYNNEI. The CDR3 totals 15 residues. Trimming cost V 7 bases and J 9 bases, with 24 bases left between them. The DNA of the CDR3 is TGTGCCAGCACTAGGACAGAGTATAGCAATCAGCCCCAGTACTTC. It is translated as CASTRTEYSNQPQYF.

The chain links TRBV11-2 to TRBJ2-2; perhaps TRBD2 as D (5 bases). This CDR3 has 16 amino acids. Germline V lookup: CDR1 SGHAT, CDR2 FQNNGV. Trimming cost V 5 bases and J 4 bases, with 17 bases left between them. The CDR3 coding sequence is TGTGCCAGCAGCGGTATGAGGGTAATCCGCACCGGGGAGCTGTTTTTT. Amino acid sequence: CASSGMRVIRTGELFF.

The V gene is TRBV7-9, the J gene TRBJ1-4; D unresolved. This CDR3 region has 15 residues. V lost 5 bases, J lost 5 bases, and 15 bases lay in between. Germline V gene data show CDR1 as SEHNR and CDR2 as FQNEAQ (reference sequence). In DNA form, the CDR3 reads TGTGCCAGCAGCCCCCCGGGCAACCGGAATGAAAAACTGTTTTTT. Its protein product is CASSPPGNRNEKLFF. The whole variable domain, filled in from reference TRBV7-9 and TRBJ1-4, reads DTGVSQNPRHKITKRGQNVTFRCDPISEHNRLYWYRQTLGQGPEFLTYFQNEAQLEKSRLLSDRFSAERPKGSFSTLEIQRTEQGDSAMYLCASSPPGNRNEKLFFGSGTQLSVL.

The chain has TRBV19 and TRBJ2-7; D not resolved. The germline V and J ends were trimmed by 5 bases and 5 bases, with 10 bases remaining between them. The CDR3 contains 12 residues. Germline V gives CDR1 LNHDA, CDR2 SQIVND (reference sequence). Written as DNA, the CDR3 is TGTGCCAGTAGTCCGACTGGGAACGAGCAGTACTTC. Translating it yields CASSPTGNEQYF.

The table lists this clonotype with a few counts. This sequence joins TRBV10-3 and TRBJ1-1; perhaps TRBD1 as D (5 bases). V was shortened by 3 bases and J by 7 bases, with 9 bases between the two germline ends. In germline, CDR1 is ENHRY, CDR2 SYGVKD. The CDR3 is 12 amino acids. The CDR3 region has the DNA TGTGCCATCAGTGATAATCAGGGTGAAGCTTTCTTT. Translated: CAISDNQGEAFF.